This T cell receptor beta chain is drawn from a study of blood T cell repertoires in COVID-19. The wider study: There were acute and convalescent COVID-19 samples, and they came from the United States, Italy and Spain. PBMCs, B-cell-depleted T cells, or T cells were the source of the cDNA or gDNA that made up the material.

Under the authors' procedure: Amplification of reference gene primers provided the estimated nucleated cell counts. Here immunoSEQ multiplex PCR was the method, and the copy in TCRdb shows in-frame clones only, minus some. V and J calls and clone size come straight from that table; D and trimming were deduced from the DNA. This sample yields over 150,000 clones, of which 80% to 90% are seen a single time; roughly an eighth belongs to the top ten. The TCR originated in a human donor in a cohort sampled during active COVID-19. The source material was peripheral blood.

The CDR3 nucleotides read TGTGCCAGCAGTTTGGGGGCAGGGGGCGGTGAGACCCAGTACTTC. Translating gives CASSLGAGGGETQYF. The chain links TRBV27 to TRBJ2-5, with TRBD1 matching 8 bases. V lost 3 bases to trimming and J lost 5 bases; unmatched junction nucleotides: 8. This CDR3 has 15 residues. CDR1 and CDR2 (germline): MNHEY, SMNVEV (reference sequence).